This T cell receptor (beta chain) was identified in a study of blood T cell repertoires in COVID-19. Authors' methods: Amplification of reference gene primers provided the estimated nucleated cell counts. The repertoire was sequenced with immunoSEQ multiplex PCR; TCRdb's copy has only in-frame clones and lacks some. V and J calls and clone size are given by that table; D and trimming were obtained from the DNA. In the table there are 200,000 to 300,000 clones, approximately 86% of which are singletons. The CDR3 length is 15 residues. CDR1 is SGHVS, CDR2 FNYEAQ, per germline. V was cut by 4 bases and J by 8 bases, with 17 bases left in between.

Sequencing input: peripheral blood. The gene calls are TRBV7-6 and TRBJ1-4; D ambiguous. This TCR derives from a man aged 25-45 years with active or convalescent COVID-19. Here the CDR3 reads CASSSNMGFREKLFF. The CDR3 DNA reads TGTGCCAGCAGCTCTAACATGGGCTTCAGAGAAAAACTGTTTTTT.